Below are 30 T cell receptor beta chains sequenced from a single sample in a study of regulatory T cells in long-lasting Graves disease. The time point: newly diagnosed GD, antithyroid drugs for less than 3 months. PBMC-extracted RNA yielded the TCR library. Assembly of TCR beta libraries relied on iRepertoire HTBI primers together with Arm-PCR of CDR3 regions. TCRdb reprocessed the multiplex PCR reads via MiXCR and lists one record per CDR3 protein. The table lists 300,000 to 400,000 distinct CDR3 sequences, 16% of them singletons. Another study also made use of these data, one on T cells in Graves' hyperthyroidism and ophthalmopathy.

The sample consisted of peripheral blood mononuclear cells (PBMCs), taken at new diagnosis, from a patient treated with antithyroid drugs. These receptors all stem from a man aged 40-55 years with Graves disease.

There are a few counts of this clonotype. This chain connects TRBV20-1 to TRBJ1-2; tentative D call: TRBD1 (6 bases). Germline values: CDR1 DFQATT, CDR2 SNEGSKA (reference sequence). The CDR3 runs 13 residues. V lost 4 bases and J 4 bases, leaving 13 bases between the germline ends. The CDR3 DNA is TGCAGTGCTACTAACGACAGGTTCTATGGCTACACCTTC. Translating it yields CSATNDRFYGYTF.

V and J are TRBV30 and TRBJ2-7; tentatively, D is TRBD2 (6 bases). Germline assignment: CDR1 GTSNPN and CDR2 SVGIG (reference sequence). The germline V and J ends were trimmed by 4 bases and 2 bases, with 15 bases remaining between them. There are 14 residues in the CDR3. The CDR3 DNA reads TGTGCCTGGAAGGCCGCCAGGGAGGCCTACGAGCAGTACTTC. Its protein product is CAWKAAREAYEQYF.

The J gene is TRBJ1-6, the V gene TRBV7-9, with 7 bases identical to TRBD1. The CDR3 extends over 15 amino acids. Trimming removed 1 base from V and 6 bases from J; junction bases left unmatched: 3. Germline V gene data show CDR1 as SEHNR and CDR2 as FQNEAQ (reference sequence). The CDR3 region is CASSLGQGPNSPLHF. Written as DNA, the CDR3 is TGTGCCAGCAGCTTAGGACAGGGCCCTAATTCACCCCTCCACTTT.

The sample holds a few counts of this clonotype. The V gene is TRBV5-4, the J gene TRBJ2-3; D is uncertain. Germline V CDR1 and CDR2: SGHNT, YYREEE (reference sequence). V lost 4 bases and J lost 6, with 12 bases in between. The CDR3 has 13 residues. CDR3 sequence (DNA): TGTGCCAGCAGCCCCCCAAGTGTGGATACGCAGTATTTT. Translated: CASSPPSVDTQYF.

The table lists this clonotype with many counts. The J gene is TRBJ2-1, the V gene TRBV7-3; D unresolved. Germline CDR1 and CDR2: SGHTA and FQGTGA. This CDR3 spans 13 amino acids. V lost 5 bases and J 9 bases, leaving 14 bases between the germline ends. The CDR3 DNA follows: TGTGCCAGCAGCAAACAGACCGCCGGTGAGCAGTTCTTC. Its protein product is CASSKQTAGEQFF. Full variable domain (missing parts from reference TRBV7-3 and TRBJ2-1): GAGVSQTPSNKVTEKGKYVELRCDPISGHTALYWYRQSLGQGPEFLIYFQGTGAADDSGLPNDRFFAVRPEGSVSTLKIQRTERGDSAVYLCASSKQTAGEQFFGPGTRLTVL.

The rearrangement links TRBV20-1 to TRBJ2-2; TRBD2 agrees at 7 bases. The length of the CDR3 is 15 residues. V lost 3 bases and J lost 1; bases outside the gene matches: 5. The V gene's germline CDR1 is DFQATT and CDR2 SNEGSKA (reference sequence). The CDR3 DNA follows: TGCAGTGCTAGGCAGCGGGGCGGGAACACCGGGGAGCTGTTTTTT. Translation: CSARQRGGNTGELFF.

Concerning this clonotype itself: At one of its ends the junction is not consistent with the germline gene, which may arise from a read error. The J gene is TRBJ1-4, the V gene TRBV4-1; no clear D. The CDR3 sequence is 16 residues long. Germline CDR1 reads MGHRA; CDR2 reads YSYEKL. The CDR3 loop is CASSQDPAGRHERLFF. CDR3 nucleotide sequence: TGCGCCAGCAGCCAAGACCCTGCGGGGAGGCATGAAAGACTGTTTTTT.

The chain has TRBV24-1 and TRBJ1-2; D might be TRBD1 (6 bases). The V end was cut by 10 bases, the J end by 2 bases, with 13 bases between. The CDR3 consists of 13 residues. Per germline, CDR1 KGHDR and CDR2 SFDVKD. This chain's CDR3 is CATSDSSNYGYTF. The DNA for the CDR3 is TGTGCCACATCGGACAGTTCGAACTATGGCTACACCTTC.

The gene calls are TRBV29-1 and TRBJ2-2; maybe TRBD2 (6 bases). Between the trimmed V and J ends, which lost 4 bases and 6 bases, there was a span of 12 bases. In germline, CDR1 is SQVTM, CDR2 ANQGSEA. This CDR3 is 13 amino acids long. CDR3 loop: CSVGLVSPGELFF. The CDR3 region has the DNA TGCAGCGTTGGACTAGTCAGTCCCGGGGAGCTGTTTTTT.

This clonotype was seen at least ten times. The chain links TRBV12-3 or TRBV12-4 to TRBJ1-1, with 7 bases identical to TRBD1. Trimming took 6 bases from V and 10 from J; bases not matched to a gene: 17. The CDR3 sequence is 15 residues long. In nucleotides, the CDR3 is TGTGCCAGCAGCCCAGAATTGACAGGGTATTTTGGAGCTTTCTTT. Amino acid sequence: CASSPELTGYFGAFF.

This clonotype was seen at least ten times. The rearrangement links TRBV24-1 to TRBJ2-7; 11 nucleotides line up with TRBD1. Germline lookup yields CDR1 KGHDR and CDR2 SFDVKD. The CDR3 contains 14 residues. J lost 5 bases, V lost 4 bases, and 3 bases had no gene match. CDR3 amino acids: CATSDRTGGDEQYF. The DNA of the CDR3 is TGTGCCACCAGTGACCGGACAGGGGGCGACGAGCAGTACTTC.

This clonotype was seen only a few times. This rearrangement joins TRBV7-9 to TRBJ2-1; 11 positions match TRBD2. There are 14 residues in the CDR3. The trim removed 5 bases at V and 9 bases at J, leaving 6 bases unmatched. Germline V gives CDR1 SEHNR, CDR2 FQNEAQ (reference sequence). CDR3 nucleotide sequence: TGTGCCAGCAGCATCCTAGCGGGGGGATTTGAGCAGTTCTTC. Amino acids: CASSILAGGFEQFF.

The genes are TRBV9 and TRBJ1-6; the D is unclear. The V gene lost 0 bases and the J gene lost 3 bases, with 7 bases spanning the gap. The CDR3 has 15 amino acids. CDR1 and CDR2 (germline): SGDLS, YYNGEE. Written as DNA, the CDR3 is TGTGCCAGCAGCGTAGAAGGGAGCTATAATTCACCCCTCCACTTT. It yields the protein CASSVEGSYNSPLHF.

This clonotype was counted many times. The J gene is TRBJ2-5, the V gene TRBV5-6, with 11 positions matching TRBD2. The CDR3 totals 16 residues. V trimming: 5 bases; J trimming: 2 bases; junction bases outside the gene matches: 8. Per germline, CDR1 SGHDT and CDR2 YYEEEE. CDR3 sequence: CASRSQGLADQETQYF. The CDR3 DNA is TGTGCCAGCAGGTCCCAGGGACTAGCGGATCAAGAGACCCAGTACTTC.

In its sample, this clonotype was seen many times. CDR3 amino acids: CASKTASVIDTQYF. CDR3 nucleotides: TGTGCCAGCAAGACGGCGTCAGTGATAGATACCCAGTACTTC. This rearrangement joins TRBV2 to TRBJ2-5; D uncertain. Deletions cut 7 bases from V and 8 bases from J, with 20 bases between. Germline lookup yields CDR1 SNHLY and CDR2 FYNNEI. The CDR3 extends over 14 amino acids.

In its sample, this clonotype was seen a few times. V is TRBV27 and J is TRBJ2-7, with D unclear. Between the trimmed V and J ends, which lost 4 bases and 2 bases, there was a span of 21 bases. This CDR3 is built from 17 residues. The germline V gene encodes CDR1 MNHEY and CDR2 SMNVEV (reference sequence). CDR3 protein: CASSYKLIGPPAYEQYF. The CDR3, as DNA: TGTGCCAGCAGTTACAAACTTATCGGGCCACCTGCCTACGAGCAGTACTTC.

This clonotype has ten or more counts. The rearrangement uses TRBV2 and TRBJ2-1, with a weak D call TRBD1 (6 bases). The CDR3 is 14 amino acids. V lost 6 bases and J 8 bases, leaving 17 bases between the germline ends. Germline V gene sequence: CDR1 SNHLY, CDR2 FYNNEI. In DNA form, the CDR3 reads TGTGCCAGCAGGCTGGACAGTGGGGCGGATGAGCAGTTCTTC. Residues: CASRLDSGADEQFF.

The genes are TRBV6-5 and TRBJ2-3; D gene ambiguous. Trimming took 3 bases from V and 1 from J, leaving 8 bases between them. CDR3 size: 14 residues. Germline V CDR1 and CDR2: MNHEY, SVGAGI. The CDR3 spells CASSYERGTDTQYF. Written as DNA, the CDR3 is TGTGCCAGCAGTTATGAACGGGGCACAGATACGCAGTATTTT.

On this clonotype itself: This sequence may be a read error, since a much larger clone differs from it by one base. The DNA of the CDR3 is TGTGCCAGCAGCCCAACAGGGGGCGGAGGAGAAAAACTGCTTTTT. Protein: CASSPTGGGGEKLLF. The chain couples TRBV5-8 to TRBJ1-4; 9 positions agree with TRBD1. The CDR3 runs 15 residues. Germline V gene data show CDR1 as SGHTS and CDR2 as YDEGEE.

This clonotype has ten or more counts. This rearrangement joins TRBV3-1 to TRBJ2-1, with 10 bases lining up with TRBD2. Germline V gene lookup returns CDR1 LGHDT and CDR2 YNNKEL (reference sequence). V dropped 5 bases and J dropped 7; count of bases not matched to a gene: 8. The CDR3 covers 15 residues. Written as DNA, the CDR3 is TGTGCCAGCAGCGACGAGGCTAGCGGGGGAAATGAGCAGTTCTTC. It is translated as CASSDEASGGNEQFF.

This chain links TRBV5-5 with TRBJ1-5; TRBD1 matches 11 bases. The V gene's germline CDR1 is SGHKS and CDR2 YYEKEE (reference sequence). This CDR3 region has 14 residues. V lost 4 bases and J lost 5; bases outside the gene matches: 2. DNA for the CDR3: TGTGCCAGCAGCGGACAGGGGGCGGATCAGCCCCAGCATTTT. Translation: CASSGQGADQPQHF.

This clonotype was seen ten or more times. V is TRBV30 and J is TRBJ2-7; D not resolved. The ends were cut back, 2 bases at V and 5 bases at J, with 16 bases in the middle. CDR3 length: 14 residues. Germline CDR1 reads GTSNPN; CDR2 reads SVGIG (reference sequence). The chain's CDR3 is CAWSLGNRGNEQYF. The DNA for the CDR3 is TGTGCCTGGAGTCTCGGAAACCGAGGTAACGAGCAGTACTTC.

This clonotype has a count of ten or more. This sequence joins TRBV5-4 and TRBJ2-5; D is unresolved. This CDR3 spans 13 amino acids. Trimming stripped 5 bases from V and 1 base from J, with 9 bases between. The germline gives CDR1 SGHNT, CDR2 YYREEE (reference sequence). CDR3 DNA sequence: TGTGCCAGCAGAAGGGCCCTCCAAGAGACCCAGTACTTC. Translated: CASRRALQETQYF.

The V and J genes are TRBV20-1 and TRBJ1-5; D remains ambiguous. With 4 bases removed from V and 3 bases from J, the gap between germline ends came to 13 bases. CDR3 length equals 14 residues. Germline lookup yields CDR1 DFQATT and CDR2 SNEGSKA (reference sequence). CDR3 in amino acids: CSATRTDYNQPQHF. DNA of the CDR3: TGCAGTGCTACCCGGACTGATTACAATCAGCCCCAGCATTTT.

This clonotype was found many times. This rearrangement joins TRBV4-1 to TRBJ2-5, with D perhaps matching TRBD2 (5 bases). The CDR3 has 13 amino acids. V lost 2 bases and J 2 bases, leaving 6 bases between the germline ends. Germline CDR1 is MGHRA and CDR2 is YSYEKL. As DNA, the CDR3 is TGCGCCAGCAGCCAATGGACTCAAGAGACCCAGTACTTC. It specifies CASSQWTQETQYF.

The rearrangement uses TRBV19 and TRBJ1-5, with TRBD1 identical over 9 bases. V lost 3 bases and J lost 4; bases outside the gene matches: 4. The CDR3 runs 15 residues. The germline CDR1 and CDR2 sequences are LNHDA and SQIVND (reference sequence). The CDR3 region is CASSIGDRGNQPQHF. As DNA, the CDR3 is TGTGCCAGTAGTATCGGTGACAGGGGGAATCAGCCCCAGCATTTT.

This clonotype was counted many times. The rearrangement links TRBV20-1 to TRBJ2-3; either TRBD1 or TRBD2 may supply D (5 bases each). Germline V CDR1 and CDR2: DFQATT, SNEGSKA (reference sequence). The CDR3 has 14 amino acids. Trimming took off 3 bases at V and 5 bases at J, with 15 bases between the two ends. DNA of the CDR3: TGCAGTGCTAGTGACCCAGGGACGGGAGATACGCAGTATTTT. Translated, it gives CSASDPGTGDTQYF.

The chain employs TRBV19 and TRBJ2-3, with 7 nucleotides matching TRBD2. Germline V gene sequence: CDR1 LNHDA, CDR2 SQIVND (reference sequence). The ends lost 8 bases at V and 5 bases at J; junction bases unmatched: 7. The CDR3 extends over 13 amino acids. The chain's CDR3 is CASCVGGGDTQYF. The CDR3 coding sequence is TGTGCCAGTTGTGTGGGGGGGGGAGATACGCAGTATTTT.

The CDR3 DNA reads as TGCGCCAGCAGCCAAGGACGTTCGGGCCGATACGAGCAGTACTTC. It specifies CASSQGRSGRYEQYF. V is TRBV4-1 and J is TRBJ2-7; D gene unclear. The V end was cut by 1 base, the J end by 4 bases, with 14 bases between. The germline CDR1 and CDR2 sequences are MGHRA and YSYEKL. The CDR3 contains 15 residues.

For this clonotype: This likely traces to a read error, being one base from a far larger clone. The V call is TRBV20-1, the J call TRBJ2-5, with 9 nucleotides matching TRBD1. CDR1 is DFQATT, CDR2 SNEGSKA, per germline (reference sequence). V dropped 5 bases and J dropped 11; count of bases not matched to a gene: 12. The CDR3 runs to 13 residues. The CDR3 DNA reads TGCAGTGCTTCGACCGACAGGGGGAATGAGCAGTACTTC. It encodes CSASTDRGNEQYF.